Below, 3 T cell receptor beta chains from the same sample are listed, as sequenced in a study of T cells in localized non-small cell lung cancer. Clones were sequenced by immunoSEQ multiplex PCR, and TCRdb holds only the in-frame ones, with some missing. The profile shows about 33,000 clones, roughly 87% of them singletons. The specimen was peripheral blood mononuclear cells, collected before any cancer treatment. The receptors were gathered from a man between 40 and 69 years old with stage III lung adenocarcinoma.

CDR3 amino acids: CASSSGQLLSLETQYF. The CDR3 DNA reads TGTGCCAGCAGCTCGGGACAGCTATTATCTCTGGAGACCCAGTACTTC. The J gene is TRBJ2-5, the V gene TRBV11-2; 7 bases line up with TRBD1. CDR3 length equals 16 residues. Germline V gene data show CDR1 as SGHAT and CDR2 as FQNNGV. V shed 4 bases and J 5 bases; nucleotides not matched to a gene: 13.

The chain has TRBV6-4 and TRBJ1-1; D may be TRBD1 (6 bases). There are 14 residues in the CDR3. Germline CDR1 reads MRHNA; CDR2 reads SNTAGT. V lost 6 bases to trimming and J lost 3 bases, with 14 bases between them. The CDR3 DNA is TGTGCCAGCAGAAAACAGGGAGGGTACACTGAAGCTTTCTTT. Translating gives CASRKQGGYTEAFF.

This chain uses TRBV11-2 with TRBJ1-3; D may be TRBD1 (6 bases). CDR1 is SGHAT and CDR2 is FQNNGV in the germline V gene. The CDR3 covers 16 residues. Trimming pared 2 bases from V and 4 bases from J, leaving 15 bases between. The CDR3 protein is CASSLFSGGIGNTIYF. CDR3 nucleotides: TGTGCCAGCAGCTTATTTTCCGGGGGCATAGGAAACACCATATATTTT.